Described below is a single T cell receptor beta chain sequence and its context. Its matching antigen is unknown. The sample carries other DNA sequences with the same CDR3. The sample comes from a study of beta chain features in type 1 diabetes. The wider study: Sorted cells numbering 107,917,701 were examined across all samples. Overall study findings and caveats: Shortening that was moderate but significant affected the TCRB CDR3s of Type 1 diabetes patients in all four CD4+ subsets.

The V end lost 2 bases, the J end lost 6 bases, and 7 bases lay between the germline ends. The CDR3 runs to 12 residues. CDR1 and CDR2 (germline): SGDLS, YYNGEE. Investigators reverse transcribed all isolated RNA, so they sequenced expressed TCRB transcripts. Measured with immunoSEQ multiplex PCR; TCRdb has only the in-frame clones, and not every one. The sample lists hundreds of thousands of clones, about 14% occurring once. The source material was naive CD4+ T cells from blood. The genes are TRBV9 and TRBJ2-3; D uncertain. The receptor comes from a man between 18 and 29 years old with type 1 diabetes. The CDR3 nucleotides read TGTGCCAGCAGCGTCAGTGCTGATACGCAGTATTTT. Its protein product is CASSVSADTQYF.